This T cell receptor (beta chain) is from a study of regulatory T cells in long-lasting Graves disease. Remarks on this clonotype: Its antigen is not known.

General study results and limits: Less diverse TCR repertoires were seen in persistent Graves' patients than in newly diagnosed ones. It was in persistent disease that TRBV28, TRBJ1-2 and TRBJ2-5 were favored. Possibly, too few samples lowered accuracy.

Researchers made TCR beta libraries by using iRepertoire HTBI primers and running Arm-PCR on CDR3 regions. TCRdb re-called the multiplex PCR reads with MiXCR, one entry per CDR3 protein. The sample yields 600,000 to 850,000 distinct CDR3 sequences, about 32% seen once. There are 15 residues in the CDR3. The V and J ends lost 5 bases and 0 bases, in that order; junction bases with no gene match: 6. CDR1 is SGHTA and CDR2 is FQGNSA in the germline V gene. Regarding time point: persistent/refractory GD, antithyroid drugs over 5 years with positive TRAb. TCR sequences were obtained from RNA taken from PBMCs.

Sequences were derived from peripheral blood mononuclear cells (PBMCs), sampled when the disease was refractory, from a patient treated with antithyroid drugs. The chain joins TRBV7-2 to TRBJ1-2; 7 positions agree with TRBD1. This TCR derives from a female donor with Graves disease. DNA of the CDR3: TGTGCCAGCAGCGAAAGCGACAGGGCTAACTATGGCTACACCTTC. This codes for CASSESDRANYGYTF.